This T cell receptor beta chain was sequenced during a study of T cell changes during pregnancy in multiple sclerosis. Repertoires were generated with immunoSEQ multiplex PCR, while TCRdb's copy carries only in-frame clones and drops some. The sample carries approximately 70,000 clones, around 90% recorded once. The sequence derives from a female donor in good health, enrolled as a control in a pregnancy study. Sequences were derived from peripheral blood, sampled in the second trimester of pregnancy.

CDR3 loop: CASSPVRGGQETQYF. The CDR3 DNA reads TGTGCCAGCTCACCGGTACGGGGAGGCCAAGAGACCCAGTACTTC. The V gene is TRBV18, the J gene TRBJ2-5; TRBD2 is a possible D gene (6 bases). Germline values: CDR1 KGHSH, CDR2 LQKENI. This CDR3 has 15 amino acids. V shed 3 bases and J shed 1 base, with 12 bases lying between them.